This entry lists 30 T cell receptor beta chains sequenced from one sample in a study of a mutant IDH1 vaccine in newly diagnosed glioma. Their antigens are not known. The method was immunoSEQ multiplex PCR; TCRdb's version includes in-frame clones alone and lacks a portion of them. This sample has 50,000 to 70,000 clones, with roughly four fifths found just once. Time point of the sample: week 35, safety follow-up. Mutant IDH1 20-mer peptide, at 300 ug, made up each vaccine dose, with topical imiquimod. Sequencing used PBMCs, obtained from a glioma patient whose treatment included an IDH1 peptide vaccine. The receptors were sampled from a man aged 50-60 years with glioma.

This clone was recorded a few times. This chain joins TRBV20-1 and TRBJ1-3, with D hard to call. Trimming pared 0 bases from V and 7 bases from J, leaving 4 bases between. Looked up from germline, CDR1 is DFQATT and CDR2 is SNEGSKA (reference sequence). The CDR3 spans 11 residues. Here the CDR3 reads CSARDPNTIYF. Written as DNA, the CDR3 is TGCAGTGCTAGAGATCCGAACACCATATATTTT.

V gene TRBV5-6 combines with J gene TRBJ2-1; D remains unclear. This CDR3 is built from 14 residues. The V gene's germline CDR1 is SGHDT and CDR2 YYEEEE. V dropped 4 bases and J dropped 3 bases, with 11 bases sitting between them. The CDR3 DNA follows: TGTGCCAGCAGCCCTCCGGGCCTCTACAATGAGCAGTTCTTC. This translates into CASSPPGLYNEQFF.

This clone was detected once. The rearrangement joins TRBV29-1 to TRBJ1-1; D ambiguous. The germline V and J ends were trimmed by 4 bases and 3 bases, with 15 bases remaining between them. The length of the CDR3 is 14 residues. The germline gives CDR1 SQVTM, CDR2 ANQGSEA. CDR3 sequence: CSVVLIRADTEAFF. As DNA, the CDR3 is TGCAGCGTTGTATTGATCCGGGCAGACACTGAAGCTTTCTTT. The full variable domain, rest sourced from reference TRBV29-1 and TRBJ1-1, is SAVISQKPSRDICQRGTSLTIQCQVDSQVTMMFWYRQQPGQSLTLIATANQGSEATYESGFVIDKFPISRPNLTFSTLTVSNMSPEDSSIYLCSVVLIRADTEAFFGQGTRLTVV.

The V gene is TRBV27, the J gene TRBJ1-1; 7 nucleotides agree with TRBD1. After removal of 4 bases from V and 2 bases from J, the junction contained 4 bases not matched to a gene. The CDR3 runs 14 residues. Germline CDR1 and CDR2: MNHEY and SMNVEV (reference sequence). The CDR3 region has the DNA TGTGCCAGCAGTTCAGGGGGGGTAAACACTGAAGCTTTCTTT. Its translation: CASSSGGVNTEAFF.

The J gene is TRBJ1-4, the V gene TRBV28; 7 bases map to TRBD1. From germline, CDR1 is MDHEN and CDR2 SYDVKM. V lost 7 bases to trimming and J lost 4 bases; unmatched junction nucleotides: 12. The CDR3 length is 16 residues. CDR3 residues: CASTSALQGNNEKLFF. The CDR3, as DNA: TGTGCCAGCACTTCCGCCCTACAGGGGAATAATGAAAAACTGTTTTTT.

Comment on this clone: Different DNA sequences within this sample yield the same CDR3. This chain uses TRBV30 with TRBJ1-1, with 7 bases that match TRBD1. With 2 bases clipped from V and 1 base from J, the junction kept 1 base outside the gene matches. The CDR3 consists of 13 residues. Germline V gene lookup returns CDR1 GTSNPN and CDR2 SVGIG (reference sequence). The CDR3 region has the DNA TGTGCCTGGAGTCGGGACAGGAACACTGAAGCTTTCTTT. Its protein product is CAWSRDRNTEAFF. The full variable domain, with the rest looked up from reference TRBV30 and TRBJ1-1, is SQTIHQWPATLVQPVGSPLSLECTVEGTSNPNLYWYRQAAGRGLQLLFYSVGIGQISSEVPQNLSASRPQDRQFILSSKKLLLSDSGFYLCAWSRDRNTEAFFGQGTRLTVV.

The chain joins TRBV28 to TRBJ1-4, with D perhaps TRBD1 (5 bases). The V end was cut by 3 bases, the J end by 8 bases, with 13 bases between. The CDR3 has 14 amino acids. Germline CDR1 is MDHEN and CDR2 is SYDVKM. The CDR3 DNA sequence: TGTGCCAGCAGTTTGTTGGCAGGGAGGGAAAAACTGTTTTTT. Translation gives CASSLLAGREKLFF.

V usage is TRBV5-4 and J usage is TRBJ2-3; 10 nucleotides align to TRBD2. V was pared by 4 bases and J by 6 bases, with 11 bases of the junction left unmatched. CDR1 is SGHNT and CDR2 is YYREEE in the germline V gene (reference sequence). The CDR3 is made up of 16 amino acids. CDR3: CASSPRSGGARDTQYF. The CDR3 DNA reads as TGTGCCAGCAGCCCCAGAAGCGGGGGGGCTAGGGATACGCAGTATTTT.

The CDR3 spells CASSYSAKTLYGYTF. In DNA, the CDR3 is TGTGCCAGCAGTTACTCGGCCAAAACGCTTTATGGCTACACCTTC. The rearrangement uses TRBV6-5 and TRBJ1-2, with unresolved D. There are 15 residues in the CDR3. Germline V lookup: CDR1 MNHEY, CDR2 SVGAGI. V was shortened by 0 bases and J by 5 bases, with 13 bases between the two germline ends.

The genes are TRBV6-5 and TRBJ1-3; D might be TRBD1 (6 bases). This CDR3 is 15 amino acids long. With 0 bases removed from V and 0 bases from J, the gap between germline ends came to 6 bases. CDR1 and CDR2 (germline): MNHEY, SVGAGI. DNA of the CDR3: TGTGCCAGCAGTTACTCGACAGGCTCTGGAAACACCATATATTTT. The encoded protein is CASSYSTGSGNTIYF.

This chain joins TRBV5-1 and TRBJ1-4; D might be TRBD1 (6 bases). The germline V gene encodes CDR1 SGHRS and CDR2 YFSETQ. The CDR3 runs to 15 residues. Trimming removed 4 bases from V and 5 bases from J, with 15 bases in between. The CDR3 loop reads CASSARQAPNEKLFF. The CDR3 DNA follows: TGCGCCAGCAGCGCGAGACAGGCCCCGAATGAAAAACTGTTTTTT.

The rearrangement links TRBV5-6 to TRBJ2-5; D perhaps matches TRBD2 (5 bases). CDR3 length equals 15 residues. Germline values: CDR1 SGHDT, CDR2 YYEEEE. V lost 4 bases to trimming and J lost 2 bases, with 15 bases between them. CDR3 sequence: CASSAGPRGQETQYF. Written as DNA, the CDR3 is TGTGCCAGCAGCGCCGGACCAAGAGGGCAAGAGACCCAGTACTTC.

The chain couples TRBV25-1 to TRBJ2-2; TRBD1 is a possible D gene (6 bases). Germline values: CDR1 MGHDK, CDR2 SYGVNS. The CDR3 covers 16 residues. The V and J ends lost 6 bases and 1 base respectively, with 15 bases between them. This CDR3 is CASSFRDTWNTGELFF. In nucleotides, the CDR3 is TGTGCCAGCAGCTTCCGGGACACATGGAACACCGGGGAGCTGTTTTTT.

This chain connects TRBV30 to TRBJ1-1; D remains unclear. V lost 1 base to trimming and J lost 4 bases, with 10 bases between them. The CDR3 covers 13 residues. The V gene's germline CDR1 is GTSNPN and CDR2 SVGIG (reference sequence). The CDR3 loop is CAWSEGRTTEAFF. The CDR3 nucleotides read TGTGCCTGGAGTGAAGGGCGGACCACTGAAGCTTTCTTT.

The chain uses TRBV7-9 and TRBJ2-7; 9 bases fit TRBD1. From germline, CDR1 is SEHNR and CDR2 FQNEAQ (reference sequence). The ends lost 0 bases at V and 3 bases at J; junction bases unmatched: 3. The CDR3 is made up of 15 amino acids. CDR3 coding DNA: TGTGCCAGCAGCTTAGCCGGACAGGGGAGCTACGAGCAGTACTTC. Its protein is CASSLAGQGSYEQYF.

The rearrangement links TRBV7-2 to TRBJ1-3, with D tentatively TRBD1 (5 bases). Trimming removed 3 bases from V and 2 bases from J, with 17 bases in between. The CDR3 totals 17 residues. CDR1 SGHTA and CDR2 FQGNSA come from the germline V gene. CDR3 DNA sequence: TGTGCCAGCAGCTTCCAGGTCGAGAGGGGCCCTGGAAACACCATATATTTT. Amino acids: CASSFQVERGPGNTIYF.

This chain joins TRBV27 and TRBJ2-5, with D possibly TRBD2 on 5 matching bases. With 6 bases removed from V and 4 bases from J, the gap between germline ends came to 18 bases. The CDR3 has 15 amino acids. Germline V lookup: CDR1 MNHEY, CDR2 SMNVEV (reference sequence). For the CDR3, the DNA is TGTGCCAGCAGCCGCGGAAAGGGCGGGCGAGAGACCCAGTACTTC. This encodes CASSRGKGGRETQYF.

This clone was detected only a few times. The rearrangement uses TRBV15 and TRBJ2-3, with 9 bases lining up with TRBD1. CDR3 length: 15 residues. Trimming cost V 3 bases and J 3 bases; bases outside gene matches: 4. Per the germline V gene, CDR1 is LNHNV and CDR2 is YYDKDF (reference sequence). CDR3 DNA: TGTGCCACCAGCAGGCGACAGGGGGTAACAGATACGCAGTATTTT. This encodes CATSRRQGVTDTQYF.

The chain is built from TRBV10-1 and TRBJ1-2; TRBD1 might be the D (5 bases). Germline V gene lookup returns CDR1 WNHNN and CDR2 SYGVQD (reference sequence). V lost 6 bases and J 8 bases, leaving 13 bases between the germline ends. The CDR3 has 12 amino acids. CDR3 amino acids: CASRDTDTGYTF. The CDR3 DNA follows: TGCGCCAGCAGGGATACGGACACCGGCTACACCTTC.

V and J are TRBV19 and TRBJ2-3, with 7 nucleotides matching TRBD2. Per germline, CDR1 LNHDA and CDR2 SQIVND (reference sequence). The CDR3 length is 16 residues. Trimming at V came to 5 bases and at J to 2 bases, leaving 10 bases not matched to a gene. This chain's CDR3 is CASSYTIGGFTDTQYF. The CDR3 region has the DNA TGTGCCAGTAGTTATACCATCGGGGGGTTCACAGATACGCAGTATTTT.

The chain combines TRBV5-1 with TRBJ2-7; TRBD1 agrees at 8 bases. J gave up 6 bases and V 3 bases, and 8 bases lay outside the gene matches. CDR1 is SGHRS and CDR2 is YFSETQ in the germline V gene. The CDR3 runs to 14 residues. The CDR3 DNA reads TGCGCCAGCAGCTCAACCGGGACAGGTAGCGAGCAGTACTTC. Amino acid sequence: CASSSTGTGSEQYF.

The table lists this clone with a few counts. This rearrangement joins TRBV10-3 to TRBJ1-4; 12 nucleotides agree with TRBD1. The germline CDR1 and CDR2 sequences are ENHRY and SYGVKD. V trimming: 0 bases; J trimming: 10 bases; junction bases outside the gene matches: 9. The length of the CDR3 is 17 residues. The CDR3 nucleotides read TGTGCCATCAGTGAGTCGACGGGGACAGGGGGCAGAGGAAAACTGTTTTTT. Its translation: CAISESTGTGGRGKLFF.

The rearrangement joins TRBV18 to TRBJ1-5; weak D call: TRBD1 (6 bases). The germline V and J ends were trimmed by 2 bases and 3 bases, with 14 bases remaining between them. The CDR3 has 16 amino acids. The germline V gene has CDR1 KGHSH and CDR2 LQKENI. CDR3 residues: CASSPGGPGTNQPQHF. CDR3 nucleotide sequence: TGTGCCAGCTCACCAGGGGGCCCGGGCACCAATCAGCCCCAGCATTTT. The full variable domain, with the rest looked up from reference TRBV18 and TRBJ1-5, is NAGVMQNPRHLVRRRGQEARLRCSPMKGHSHVYWYRQLPEEGLKFMVYLQKENIIDESGMPKERFSAEFPKEGPSILRIQQVVRGDSAAYFCASSPGGPGTNQPQHFGDGTRLSIL.

This clone was seen a handful of times. The J gene is TRBJ1-1, the V gene TRBV7-9; the D gene is possibly TRBD1 (6 bases). Trimming took off 4 bases at V and 0 bases at J, with 12 bases between the two ends. Germline assignment: CDR1 SEHNR and CDR2 FQNEAQ (reference sequence). This CDR3 contains 15 residues. The CDR3 DNA follows: TGTGCCAGCAGCTCCGGACAGTCGATGAACACTGAAGCTTTCTTT. Encoded protein: CASSSGQSMNTEAFF.

This chain links TRBV2 with TRBJ2-1; the D gene is possibly TRBD1 (5 bases). This CDR3 has 20 amino acids. V dropped 5 bases and J dropped 0 bases, with 26 bases sitting between them. The germline CDR1 and CDR2 sequences are SNHLY and FYNNEI. CDR3 protein: CASSLNQDGQRLSSYNEQFF. CDR3 DNA sequence: TGTGCCAGCAGTTTGAATCAGGACGGACAAAGGTTAAGCTCCTACAATGAGCAGTTCTTC.

V usage is TRBV4-1 and J usage is TRBJ2-5; 8 bases align to TRBD2. Germline-derived CDR1 and CDR2 are MGHRA and YSYEKL. V was clipped by 0 bases and J by 4 bases; unmatched bases: 4. The CDR3 loop spans 15 amino acids. The CDR3 region is CASSQERGVRETQYF. CDR3 bases: TGCGCCAGCAGCCAAGAGCGGGGGGTCCGAGAGACCCAGTACTTC.

The chain has TRBV5-1 and TRBJ1-4; a weak D match, TRBD1 (6 bases). V was clipped by 7 bases and J by 0 bases, with 13 bases between them. Per germline, CDR1 SGHRS and CDR2 YFSETQ. The CDR3 contains 15 residues. In DNA, the CDR3 is TGCGCCAGCGCGAGTGGGGGCTCAACTAATGAAAAACTGTTTTTT. It specifies CASASGGSTNEKLFF. Combining the CDR3 with reference TRBV5-1 and TRBJ1-4 gives the whole variable domain KAGVTQTPRYLIKTRGQQVTLSCSPISGHRSVSWYQQTPGQGLQFLFEYFSETQRNKGNFPGRFSGRQFSNSRSEMNVSTLELGDSALYLCASASGGSTNEKLFFGSGTQLSVL.

The chain joins TRBV5-4 to TRBJ1-6; TRBD1 is a possible D gene (6 bases). The V gene lost 0 bases and the J gene lost 8 bases, with 12 bases spanning the gap. Germline loops: CDR1 SGHNT, CDR2 YYREEE (reference sequence). The CDR3 spans 15 residues. The CDR3 loop is CASSLGGGADSPLHF. DNA of the CDR3: TGTGCCAGCAGCTTGGGAGGGGGGGCGGATTCACCCCTCCACTTT.

The chain employs TRBV4-1 and TRBJ2-1; weak D call: TRBD1 (7 bases). Trimming left V 0 bases short and J 6 bases short, with 21 bases between. CDR1 is MGHRA, CDR2 YSYEKL, per germline. This CDR3 contains 18 residues. For the CDR3, the DNA is TGCGCCAGCAGCCAAGATCAGGGGGAGGCTAGATGGGCCAATGAGCAGTTCTTC. Translated, it gives CASSQDQGEARWANEQFF.

V is TRBV18 and J is TRBJ1-5, with D perhaps TRBD1 (5 bases). The CDR3 runs 14 residues. The V gene's germline CDR1 is KGHSH and CDR2 LQKENI. Trimming cost V 4 bases and J 1 base, with 8 bases left between them. CDR3 nucleotides: TGTGCCAGCTCACGGGACCGGAGCAATCAGCCCCAGCATTTT. This gives the protein CASSRDRSNQPQHF.